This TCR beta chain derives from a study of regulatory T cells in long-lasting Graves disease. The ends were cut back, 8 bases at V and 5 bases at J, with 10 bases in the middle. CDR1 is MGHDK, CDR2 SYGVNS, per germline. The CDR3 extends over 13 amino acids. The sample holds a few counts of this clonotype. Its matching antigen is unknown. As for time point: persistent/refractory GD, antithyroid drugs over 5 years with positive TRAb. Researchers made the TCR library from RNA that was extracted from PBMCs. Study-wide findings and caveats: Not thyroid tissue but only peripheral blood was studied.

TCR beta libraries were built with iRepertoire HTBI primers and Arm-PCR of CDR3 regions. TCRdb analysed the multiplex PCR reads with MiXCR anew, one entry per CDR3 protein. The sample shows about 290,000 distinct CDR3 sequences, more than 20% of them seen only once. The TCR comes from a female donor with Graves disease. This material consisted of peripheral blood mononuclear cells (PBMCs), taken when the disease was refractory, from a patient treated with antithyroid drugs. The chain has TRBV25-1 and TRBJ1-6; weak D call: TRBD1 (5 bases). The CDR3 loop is CASGGLNNSPLHF. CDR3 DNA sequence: TGTGCCAGCGGGGGACTCAATAATTCACCCCTCCACTTT. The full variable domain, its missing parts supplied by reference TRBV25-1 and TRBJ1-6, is EADIYQTPRYLVIGTGKKITLECSQTMGHDKMYWYQQDPGMELHLIHYSYGVNSTEKGDLSSESTVSRIRTEHFPLTLESARPSHTSQYLCASGGLNNSPLHFGNGTRLTVT.